This T cell receptor beta chain was recovered during a study of technical replicates of blood from a few donors. The CDR3 is 15 residues long. Trimming stripped 3 bases from V and 7 bases from J, with 14 bases between. Germline V gene data show CDR1 as SGHRS and CDR2 as YFSETQ. Method: immunoSEQ multiplex PCR; TCRdb's copy keeps in-frame clones and lacks some. The sample shows about 89,000 clones, approximately 94% of them seen only once. Sequencing was performed on T cells isolated from PBMCs. The sequence was obtained from a human donor in good health. V and J are TRBV5-1 and TRBJ1-6; tentatively, D is TRBD1 (6 bases). This chain's CDR3 is CASSSTGFGNSPLHF. CDR3 DNA: TGCGCCAGCAGCTCCACAGGGTTTGGGAATTCACCCCTCCACTTT.